Listed below are T cell receptor beta chains from one sample, sequenced in a study of cytomegalovirus exposure and HLA in healthy donors. Assay: immunoSEQ multiplex PCR; the TCRdb copy retains only in-frame clones and omits some. The sample has roughly 150,000 clones; 80% to 85% are singletons. Specimen: PBMCs. These receptors originate from a man aged 45-65 years in good health and CMV-seropositive. The conserved cysteine and the conserved F or W are not part of the CDR3 here. D genes are given only for firm matches. Clone size, where shown, is once, few, many, or a class for clones that have expanded.

.	TRBJ2-1	TRBV5-6	TRBD2	ASSQPSGYNEQF
.	TRBJ2-7	TRBV7-9	TRBD1	ASSFQPTGDYHEQY
.	TRBJ1-2	TRBV27	.	ASSLSRGEGGYT
.	TRBJ2-7	TRBV2	TRBD2	ASLLAGGTYEQY
few	TRBJ2-7	TRBV27	.	ASSWLTGPRDEQY
.	TRBJ1-6	TRBV9	TRBD1	ASSAGQGYNSPLH
.	TRBJ1-2	TRBV7-8	.	ASSFRQDFNGYT
.	TRBJ1-2	TRBV5-3	.	ARSSPARWPSGSYGYT
.	TRBJ2-1	TRBV7-8	TRBD1	ASSLESWDRSHNEQF
.	TRBJ2-1	TRBV5-4	.	AFGLIYNEQF
.	TRBJ1-6	TRBV4-1	TRBD1	ASSHKGTDRNSPLH
.	TRBJ1-5	TRBV4-1	.	ASSREGGGNQPQH
.	TRBJ2-3	TRBV29-1	.	SVEDPPGGTDTQY
.	TRBJ2-2	TRBV7-9	TRBD2	ASSLLAGGPGTGELF
.	TRBJ2-3	TRBV6-4	.	ASSASDSSTDTQY
.	TRBJ2-7	TRBV5-6	.	ASSLAGTPYEQY
once	TRBJ2-7	TRBV5-8	TRBD2	ASSSSGDGHYEQY
.	TRBJ1-4	TRBV6-6	.	ASSRPTATNEKLF
.	TRBJ2-7	TRBV5-6	.	ASSLAIQAVYEQY